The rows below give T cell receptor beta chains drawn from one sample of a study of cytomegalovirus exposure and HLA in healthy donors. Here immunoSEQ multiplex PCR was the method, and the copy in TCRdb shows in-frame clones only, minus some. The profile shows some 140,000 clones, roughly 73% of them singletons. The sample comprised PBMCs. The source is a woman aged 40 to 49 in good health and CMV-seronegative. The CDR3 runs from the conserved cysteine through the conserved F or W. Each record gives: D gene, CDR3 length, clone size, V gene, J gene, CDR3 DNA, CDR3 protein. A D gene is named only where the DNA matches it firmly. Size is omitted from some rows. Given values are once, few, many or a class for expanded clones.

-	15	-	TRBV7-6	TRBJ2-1	TGTGCCAGCAGCCCGAGGGGGGGCTCCTACAATGAGCAGTTCTTC	CASSPRGGSYNEQFF
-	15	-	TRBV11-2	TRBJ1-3	TGTGCCAGCAGCTTAGGTAGAAGCTCTGGAAACACCATATATTTT	CASSLGRSSGNTIYF
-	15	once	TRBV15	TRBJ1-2	TGTGCCACCAGCAGAGACCAGGGATGGGCCTATGGCTACACCTTC	CATSRDQGWAYGYTF
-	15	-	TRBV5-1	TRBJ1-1	TGCGCCAGCAGCTATACCGGACAAGGCCGCACTGAAGCTTTCTTT	CASSYTGQGRTEAFF
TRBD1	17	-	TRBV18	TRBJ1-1	TGTGCCAGCTCACTCCGGACAGGGGTAGCTTTATTGACTGAAGCTTTCTTT	CASSLRTGVALLTEAFF
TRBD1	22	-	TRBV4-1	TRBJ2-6	TGCGCCAGCAGCCAAGAACTGGCCCCTTTAAACAGGGGTTCTGGGTCGTTCAACGTCCTGACTTTC	CASSQELAPLNRGSGSFNVLTF
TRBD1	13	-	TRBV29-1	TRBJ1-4	TGCAGCGCCCGGGACAGTGACCATTTGGAACTGTTTTTT	CSARDSDHLELFF
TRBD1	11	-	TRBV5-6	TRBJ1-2	TGTGCCAGCAGCGAGGGGGCGAGCTACACCTTC	CASSEGASYTF
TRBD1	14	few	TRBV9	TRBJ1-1	TGTGCCAGCAGCGTGGCGACAGGGCTTACTGAAGCTTTCTTT	CASSVATGLTEAFF
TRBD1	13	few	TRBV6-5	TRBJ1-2	TGTGCCAGCAGTAACACAGGGGGATATGGCTACACCTTC	CASSNTGGYGYTF
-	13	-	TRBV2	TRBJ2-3	TGTGCCAGCAGTGAGTATGTCACAGATACGCAGTATTTT	CASSEYVTDTQYF
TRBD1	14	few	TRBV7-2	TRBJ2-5	TGTGCCAGCAGCTTGACAGGGGGCCTGGAGACCCAGTACTTC	CASSLTGGLETQYF
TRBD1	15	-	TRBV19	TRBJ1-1	TGTGCCAGTAGTCCCGGACAGGGGGCATTGTCTGAAGCTTTCTTT	CASSPGQGALSEAFF
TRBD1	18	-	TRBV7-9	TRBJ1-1	TGTGCCAGCAGCTTAGGTAGCGGGACAGGGCGGCGTAGCACTGAAGCTTTCTTT	CASSLGSGTGRRSTEAFF